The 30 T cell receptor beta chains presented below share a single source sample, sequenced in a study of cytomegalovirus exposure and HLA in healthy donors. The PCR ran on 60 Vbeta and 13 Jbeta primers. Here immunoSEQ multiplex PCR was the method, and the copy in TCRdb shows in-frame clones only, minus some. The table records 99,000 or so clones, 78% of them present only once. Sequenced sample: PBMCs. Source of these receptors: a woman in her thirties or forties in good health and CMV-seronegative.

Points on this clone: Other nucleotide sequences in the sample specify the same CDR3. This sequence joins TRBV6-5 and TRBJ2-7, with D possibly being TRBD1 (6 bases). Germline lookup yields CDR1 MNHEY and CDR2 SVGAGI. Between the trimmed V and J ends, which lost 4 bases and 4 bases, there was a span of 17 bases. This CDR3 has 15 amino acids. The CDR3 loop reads CASSSPGQTKYEQYF. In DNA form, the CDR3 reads TGTGCCAGCAGTTCGCCAGGACAGACAAAATACGAGCAGTACTTC.

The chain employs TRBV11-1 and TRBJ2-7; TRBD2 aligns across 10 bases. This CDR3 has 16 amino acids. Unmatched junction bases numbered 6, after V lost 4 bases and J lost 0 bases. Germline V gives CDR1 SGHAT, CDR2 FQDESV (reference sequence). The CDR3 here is CASSSSGLAYSYEQYF. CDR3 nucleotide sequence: TGTGCCAGCAGCTCCTCGGGACTAGCGTACTCCTACGAGCAGTACTTC.

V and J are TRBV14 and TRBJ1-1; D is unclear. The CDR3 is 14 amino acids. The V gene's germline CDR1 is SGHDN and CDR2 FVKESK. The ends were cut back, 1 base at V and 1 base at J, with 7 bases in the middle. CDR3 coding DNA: TGTGCCAGCAGCCAAGGTCGCAGGAACACTGAAGCTTTCTTT. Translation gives CASSQGRRNTEAFF.

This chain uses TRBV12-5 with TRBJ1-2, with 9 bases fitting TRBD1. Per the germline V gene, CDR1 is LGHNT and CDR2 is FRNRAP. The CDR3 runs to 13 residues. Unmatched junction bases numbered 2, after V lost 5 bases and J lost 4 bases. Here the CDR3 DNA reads TGTGCTAGTGGTCTGACAGGGGGCTATGGCTACACCTTC. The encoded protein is CASGLTGGYGYTF. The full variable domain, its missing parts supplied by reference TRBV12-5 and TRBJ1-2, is DARVTQTPRHKVTEMGQEVTMRCQPILGHNTVFWYRQTMMQGLELLAYFRNRAPLDDSGMPKDRFSAEMPDATLATLKIQPSEPRDSAVYFCASGLTGGYGYTFGSGTRLTVV.

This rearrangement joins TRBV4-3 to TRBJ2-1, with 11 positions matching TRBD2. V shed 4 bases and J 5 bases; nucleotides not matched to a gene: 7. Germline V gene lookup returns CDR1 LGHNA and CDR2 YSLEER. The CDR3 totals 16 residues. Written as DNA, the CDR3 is TGCGCCAGCAGCCGGAGGATGGGACTAGCGGACAATGAGCAGTTCTTC. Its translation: CASSRRMGLADNEQFF.

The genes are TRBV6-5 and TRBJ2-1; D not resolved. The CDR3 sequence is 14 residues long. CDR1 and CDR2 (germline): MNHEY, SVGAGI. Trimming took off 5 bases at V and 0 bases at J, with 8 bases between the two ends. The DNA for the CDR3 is TGTGCCAGCAGTCGTCCCAGCTCCTACAATGAGCAGTTCTTC. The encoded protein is CASSRPSSYNEQFF.

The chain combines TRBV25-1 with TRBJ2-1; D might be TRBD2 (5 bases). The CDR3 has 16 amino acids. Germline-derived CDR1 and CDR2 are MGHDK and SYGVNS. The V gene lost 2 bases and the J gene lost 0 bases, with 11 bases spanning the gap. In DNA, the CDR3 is TGTGCCAGCAGTGAACGCGGAGGTCTCTCCTACAATGAGCAGTTCTTC. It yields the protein CASSERGGLSYNEQFF.

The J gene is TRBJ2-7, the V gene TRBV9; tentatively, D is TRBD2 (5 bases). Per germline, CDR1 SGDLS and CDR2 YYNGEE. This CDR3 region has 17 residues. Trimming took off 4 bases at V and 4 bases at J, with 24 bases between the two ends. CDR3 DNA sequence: TGTGCCAGCAGCCCTACACTGCAGCGGTCTGGGGTGTACGAGCAGTACTTC. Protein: CASSPTLQRSGVYEQYF.

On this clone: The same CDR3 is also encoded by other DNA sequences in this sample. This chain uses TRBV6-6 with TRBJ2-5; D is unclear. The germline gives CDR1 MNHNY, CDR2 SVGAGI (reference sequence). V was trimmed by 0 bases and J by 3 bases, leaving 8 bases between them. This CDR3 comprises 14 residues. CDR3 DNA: TGTGCCAGCAGTTACTCGAACAGAGAAGAGACCCAGTACTTC. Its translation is CASSYSNREETQYF.

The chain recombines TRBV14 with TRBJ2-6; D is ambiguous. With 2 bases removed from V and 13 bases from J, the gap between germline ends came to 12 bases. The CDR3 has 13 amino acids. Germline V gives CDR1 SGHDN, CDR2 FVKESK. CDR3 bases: TGTGCCAGCAGCCAAAGCAGGTCCACGGTCCTGACTTTC. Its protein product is CASSQSRSTVLTF.

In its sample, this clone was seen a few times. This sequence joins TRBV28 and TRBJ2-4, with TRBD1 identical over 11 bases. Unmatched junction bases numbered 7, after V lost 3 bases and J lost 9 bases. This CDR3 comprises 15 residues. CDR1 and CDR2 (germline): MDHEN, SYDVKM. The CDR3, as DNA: TGTGCCAGCAGTTTTGAGGGACAGGGGGAATGCATTCAGTACTTC. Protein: CASSFEGQGECIQYF. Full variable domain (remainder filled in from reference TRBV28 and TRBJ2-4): DVKVTQSSRYLVKRTGEKVFLECVQDMDHENMFWYRQDPGLGLRLIYFSYDVKMKEKGDIPEGYSVSREKKERFSLILESASTNQTSMYLCASSFEGQGECIQYFGAGTRLSVL.

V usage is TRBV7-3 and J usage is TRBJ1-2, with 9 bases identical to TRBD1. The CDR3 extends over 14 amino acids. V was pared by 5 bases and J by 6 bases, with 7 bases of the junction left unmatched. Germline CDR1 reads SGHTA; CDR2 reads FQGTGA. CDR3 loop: CASSLTGTGHGYTF. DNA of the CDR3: TGTGCCAGCAGCCTCACCGGGACAGGGCATGGCTACACCTTC.

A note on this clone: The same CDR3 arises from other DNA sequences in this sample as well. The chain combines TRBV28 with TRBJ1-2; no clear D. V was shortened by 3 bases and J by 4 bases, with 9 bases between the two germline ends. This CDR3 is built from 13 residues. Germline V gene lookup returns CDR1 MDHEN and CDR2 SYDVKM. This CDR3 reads CASSLNSLYGYTF. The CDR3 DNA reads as TGTGCCAGCAGTTTGAACAGCCTCTATGGCTACACCTTC.

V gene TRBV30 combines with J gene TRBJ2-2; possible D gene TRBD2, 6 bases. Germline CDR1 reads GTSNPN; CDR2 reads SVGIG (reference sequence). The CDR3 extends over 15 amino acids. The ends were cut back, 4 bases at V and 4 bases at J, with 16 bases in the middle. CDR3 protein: CAWKLAGMGTGELFF. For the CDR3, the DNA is TGTGCCTGGAAACTAGCAGGCATGGGCACCGGGGAGCTGTTTTTT.

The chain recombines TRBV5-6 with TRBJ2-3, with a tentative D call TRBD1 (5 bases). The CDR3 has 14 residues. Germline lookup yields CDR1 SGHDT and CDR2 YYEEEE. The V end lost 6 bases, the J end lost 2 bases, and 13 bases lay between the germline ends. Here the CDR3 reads CASTQLGATDTQYF. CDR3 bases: TGTGCCAGCACTCAACTTGGGGCCACAGATACGCAGTATTTT.

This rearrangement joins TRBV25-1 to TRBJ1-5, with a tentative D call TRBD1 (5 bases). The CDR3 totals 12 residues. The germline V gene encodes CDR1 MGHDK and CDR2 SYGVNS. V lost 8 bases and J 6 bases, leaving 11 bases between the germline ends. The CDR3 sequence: CASGGDLQPQHF. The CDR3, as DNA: TGTGCCAGCGGGGGGGACCTTCAGCCCCAGCATTTT.

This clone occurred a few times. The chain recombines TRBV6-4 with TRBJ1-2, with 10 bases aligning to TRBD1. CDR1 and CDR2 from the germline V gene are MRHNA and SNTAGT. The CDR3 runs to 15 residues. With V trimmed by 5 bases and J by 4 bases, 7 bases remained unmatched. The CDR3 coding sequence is TGTGCCAGCAGTCCGGAGGACAGGGGGGTCTATGGCTACACCTTC. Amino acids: CASSPEDRGVYGYTF.

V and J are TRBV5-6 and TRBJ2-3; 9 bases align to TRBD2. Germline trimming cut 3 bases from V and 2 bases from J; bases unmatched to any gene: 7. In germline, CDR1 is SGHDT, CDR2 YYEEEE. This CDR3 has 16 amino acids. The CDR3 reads CASSWATSGFTDTQYF. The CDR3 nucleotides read TGTGCCAGCAGCTGGGCGACTAGCGGTTTCACAGATACGCAGTATTTT. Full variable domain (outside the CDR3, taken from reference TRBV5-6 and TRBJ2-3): DAGVTQSPTHLIKTRGQQVTLRCSPKSGHDTVSWYQQALGQGPQFIFQYYEEEERQRGNFPDRFSGHQFPNYSSELNVNALLLGDSALYLCASSWATSGFTDTQYFGPGTRLTVL.

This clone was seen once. CDR3 in DNA: TGCGCCAGCTCCGGACAGGGTTACGAGCAGTACTTC. The encoded protein is CASSGQGYEQYF. The chain couples TRBV10-2 to TRBJ2-7, with 8 bases aligning to TRBD1. This CDR3 is 12 amino acids long. The trim removed 8 bases at V and 4 bases at J, leaving 4 bases unmatched. The germline gives CDR1 WSHSY, CDR2 SAAADI.

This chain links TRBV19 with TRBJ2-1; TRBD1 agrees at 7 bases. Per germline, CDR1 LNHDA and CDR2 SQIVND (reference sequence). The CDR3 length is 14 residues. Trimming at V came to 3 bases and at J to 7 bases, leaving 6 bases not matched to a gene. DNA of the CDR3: TGTGCCAGTAGTATTTTAACAGGGGCTAATGAGCAGTTCTTC. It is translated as CASSILTGANEQFF.

CDR3 protein: CASSIETVLNTEAFF. The CDR3 DNA sequence: TGTGCCAGCAGCATAGAGACAGTGTTGAACACTGAAGCTTTCTTT. V and J are TRBV2 and TRBJ1-1, with D tentatively TRBD1 (5 bases). The V end lost 6 bases, the J end lost 0 bases, and 14 bases lay between the germline ends. Looked up from germline, CDR1 is SNHLY and CDR2 is FYNNEI. CDR3 length: 15 amino acids.

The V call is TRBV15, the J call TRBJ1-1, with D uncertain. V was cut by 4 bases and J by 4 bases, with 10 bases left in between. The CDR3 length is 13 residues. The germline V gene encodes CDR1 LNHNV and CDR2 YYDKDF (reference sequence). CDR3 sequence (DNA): TGTGCCACCAGCAAGCGGTCAGCCACTGAAGCTTTCTTT. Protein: CATSKRSATEAFF.

CDR3 protein: CASSLFSAADYGYTF. The CDR3 nucleotides are TGTGCCAGCAGCTTATTCTCCGCAGCGGACTATGGCTACACCTTC. The gene calls are TRBV7-9 and TRBJ1-2, with D unresolved. V was cut by 2 bases and J by 3 bases, with 13 bases left in between. CDR1 is SEHNR and CDR2 is FQNEAQ in the germline V gene (reference sequence). The CDR3 is 15 amino acids.

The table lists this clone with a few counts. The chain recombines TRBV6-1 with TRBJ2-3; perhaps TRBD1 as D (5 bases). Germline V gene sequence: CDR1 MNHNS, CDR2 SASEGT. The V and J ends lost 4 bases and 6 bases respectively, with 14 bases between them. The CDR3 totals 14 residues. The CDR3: CASSVQGLSDTQYF. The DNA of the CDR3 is TGTGCCAGCAGTGTTCAGGGCCTCTCGGATACGCAGTATTTT.

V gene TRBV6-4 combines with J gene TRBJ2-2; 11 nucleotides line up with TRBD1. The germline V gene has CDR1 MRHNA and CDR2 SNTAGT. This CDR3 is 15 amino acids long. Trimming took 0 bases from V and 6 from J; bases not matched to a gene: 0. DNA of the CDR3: TGTGCCAGCAGTGACTCGGGACAGGGGGCCGGGGAGCTGTTTTTT. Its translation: CASSDSGQGAGELFF.

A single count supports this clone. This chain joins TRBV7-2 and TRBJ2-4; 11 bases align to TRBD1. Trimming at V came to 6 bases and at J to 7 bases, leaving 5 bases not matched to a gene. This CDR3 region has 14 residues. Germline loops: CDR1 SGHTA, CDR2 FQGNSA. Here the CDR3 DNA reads TGTGCCAGCAGTGCCGGGACAGGGGGGAACATTCAGTACTTC. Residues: CASSAGTGGNIQYF.

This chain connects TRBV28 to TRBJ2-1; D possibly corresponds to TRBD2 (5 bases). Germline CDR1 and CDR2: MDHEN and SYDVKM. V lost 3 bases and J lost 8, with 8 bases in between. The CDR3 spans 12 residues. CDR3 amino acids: CASSFTGDEQFF. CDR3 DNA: TGTGCCAGCAGTTTCACCGGGGATGAGCAGTTCTTC.

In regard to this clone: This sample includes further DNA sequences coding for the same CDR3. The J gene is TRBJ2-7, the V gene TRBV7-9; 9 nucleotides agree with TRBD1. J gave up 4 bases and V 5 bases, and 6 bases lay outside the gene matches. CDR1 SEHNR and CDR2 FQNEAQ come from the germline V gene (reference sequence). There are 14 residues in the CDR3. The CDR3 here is CASSPSGQGYEQYF. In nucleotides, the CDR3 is TGTGCCAGCAGCCCGTCGGGACAGGGTTACGAGCAGTACTTC.

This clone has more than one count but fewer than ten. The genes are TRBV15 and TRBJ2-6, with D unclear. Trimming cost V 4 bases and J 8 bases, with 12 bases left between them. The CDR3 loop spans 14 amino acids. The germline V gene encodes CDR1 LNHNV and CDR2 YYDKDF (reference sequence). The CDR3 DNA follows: TGTGCCACCAGCATGCAGGCCTTAACCAACGTCCTGACTTTC. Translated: CATSMQALTNVLTF. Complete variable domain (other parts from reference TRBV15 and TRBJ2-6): DAMVIQNPRYQVTQFGKPVTLSCSQTLNHNVMYWYQQKSSQAPKLLFHYYDKDFNNEADTPDNFQSRRPNTSFCFLDIRSPGLGDTAMYLCATSMQALTNVLTFGAGSRLTVL.

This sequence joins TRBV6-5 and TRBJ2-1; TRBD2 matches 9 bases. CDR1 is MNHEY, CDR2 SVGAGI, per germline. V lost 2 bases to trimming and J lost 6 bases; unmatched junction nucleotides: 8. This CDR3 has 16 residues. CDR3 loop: CASSYVASGIFNEQFF. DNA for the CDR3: TGTGCCAGCAGTTACGTGGCTAGCGGGATATTCAATGAGCAGTTCTTC.